This TCR beta chain was found in a study of cytomegalovirus exposure and HLA in healthy donors listed by TCRdb under 2017. The study in broad terms: The 500 to 800 repertoires of the first cohort and the approximately 130 validation repertoires were produced on the same platform, according to a later analysis. The study aimed to test whether cataloging public T cell receptors could reveal signatures of past pathogen exposure. In addition to the first cohort of around 670 subjects, a separate validation cohort of 120 different subjects was used. High-throughput TCR immunosequencing, statistical association of individual TCRs with disease status, and machine learning were combined to predict cytomegalovirus infection status.

Comment on this clone: Which antigen it targets is not known. No per-base quality is available; no much larger clone lies one base away.

The donors were included in the validation cohort of 120 subjects, a group kept apart from the approximately 700-subject first cohort. Based on the germline V gene, the CDR1 and CDR2 sequences are SNHLY and FYNNEI. The trim is 8 bases for V and 2 bases for J, with a gap of 16 bases between the germline ends. The CDR3 contains 15 residues, cysteine and phenylalanine counted. Kept here is only the CDR3 DNA, which spans 45 bases and is read in frame from base 1. Paper-wide results and their limitations: In the study, around 150 TCR beta chains were listed as associated with cytomegalovirus. A later analysis lacked HLA typing for the validation cohort, so it scored co-occurrence in that cohort across all 120 or so repertoires. A later analysis found that TCRs clustered in the first cohort also tended to co-occur in the roughly 110 validation repertoires, with approximately 95% of cluster scores above 0. Across donors, most TCR sequences were observed very rarely, whereas some public TCRs were present in many individuals. The authors suggested that the approach could potentially be extended to other disease states and immunological phenotypes. In vitro tests confirmed that a few of the cytomegalovirus-associated TCR beta chains recognize cytomegalovirus antigens. The classifier was reported to diagnose cytomegalovirus status with high specificity and sensitivity in both the original cohort and the validation cohort.

The library relied on the immunoSEQ multiplex PCR assay. In the paper's pipeline: To diagnose cytomegalovirus status from the catalog of TCR beta chain sequences, a statistical classification framework was built. TCRdb re-hosts the immuneACCESS table, in-frame sequences only. Its copies lack some clones; in the studies checked, an unresolved V gene accounts for under half of them, and the cause for the rest is not known. That table is the source of V, J and clone size, and D and trimming were worked out from the DNA. Across this sample there are about 140,000 clones, with approximately 90% seen only once. The ten largest clones take up about 0.7% of the sample.

The rearrangement combines TRBV2 with TRBJ1-3; possibly the D gene is TRBD1, per 5 matching bases. Source material: PBMCs. The TCR was taken from a man aged 18 to 30 in good health and CMV-seronegative. In nucleotides, the sequence is TGTGCCAGCCATTCAACAGGCCCCACTGGAAACACCATATATTTT. Its protein reads: CASHSTGPTGNTIYF.